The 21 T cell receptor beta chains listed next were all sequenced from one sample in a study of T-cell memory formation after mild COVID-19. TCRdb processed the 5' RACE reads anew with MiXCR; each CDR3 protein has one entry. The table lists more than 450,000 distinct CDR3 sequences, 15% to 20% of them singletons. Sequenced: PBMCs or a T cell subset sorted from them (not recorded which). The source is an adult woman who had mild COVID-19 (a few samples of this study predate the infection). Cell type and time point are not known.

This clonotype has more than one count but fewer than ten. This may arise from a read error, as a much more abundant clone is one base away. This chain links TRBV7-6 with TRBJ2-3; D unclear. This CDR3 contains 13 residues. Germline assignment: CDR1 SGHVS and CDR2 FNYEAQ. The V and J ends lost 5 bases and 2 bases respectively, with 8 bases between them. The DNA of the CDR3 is TGTGCCAGCAGCCCCCAACCCACAGATACGCAGTATTTT. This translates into CASSPQPTDTQYF.

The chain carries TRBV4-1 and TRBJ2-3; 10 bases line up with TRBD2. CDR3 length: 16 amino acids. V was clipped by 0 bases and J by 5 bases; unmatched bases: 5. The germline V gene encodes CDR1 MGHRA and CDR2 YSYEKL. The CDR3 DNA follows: TGCGCCAGCAGCCAAGAGACTAGCGGGTTCATAGATACGCAGTATTTT. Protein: CASSQETSGFIDTQYF.

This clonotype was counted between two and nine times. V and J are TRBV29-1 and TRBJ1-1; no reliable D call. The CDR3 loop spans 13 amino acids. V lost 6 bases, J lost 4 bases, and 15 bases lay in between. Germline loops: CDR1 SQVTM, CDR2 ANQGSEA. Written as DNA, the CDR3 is TGCAGCGTGACTTGGTCCCTCCTCACTGAAGCTTTCTTT. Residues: CSVTWSLLTEAFF.

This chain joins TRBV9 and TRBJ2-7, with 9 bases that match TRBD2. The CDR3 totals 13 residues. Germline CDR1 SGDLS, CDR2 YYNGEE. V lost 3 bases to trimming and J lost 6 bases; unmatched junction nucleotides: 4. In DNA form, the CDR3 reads TGTGCCAGCAGCGCGGGACTAGCAGTCGAGCAGTACTTC. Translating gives CASSAGLAVEQYF.

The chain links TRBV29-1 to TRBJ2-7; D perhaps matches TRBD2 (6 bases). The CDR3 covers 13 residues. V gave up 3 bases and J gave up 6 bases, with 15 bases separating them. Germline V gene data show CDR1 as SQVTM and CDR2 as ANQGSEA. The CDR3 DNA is TGCAGCGTTGATCGGAGGGAAGGCCTCGAGCAGTACTTC. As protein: CSVDRREGLEQYF.

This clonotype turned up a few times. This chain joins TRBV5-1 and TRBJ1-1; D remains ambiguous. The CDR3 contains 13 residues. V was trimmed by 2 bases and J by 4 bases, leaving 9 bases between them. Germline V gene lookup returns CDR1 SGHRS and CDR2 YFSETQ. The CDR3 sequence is CASSLKGLTEAFF. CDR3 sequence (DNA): TGCGCCAGCAGCTTAAAAGGGCTCACTGAAGCTTTCTTT. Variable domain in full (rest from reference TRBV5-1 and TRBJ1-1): KAGVTQTPRYLIKTRGQQVTLSCSPISGHRSVSWYQQTPGQGLQFLFEYFSETQRNKGNFPGRFSGRQFSNSRSEMNVSTLELGDSALYLCASSLKGLTEAFFGQGTRLTVV.

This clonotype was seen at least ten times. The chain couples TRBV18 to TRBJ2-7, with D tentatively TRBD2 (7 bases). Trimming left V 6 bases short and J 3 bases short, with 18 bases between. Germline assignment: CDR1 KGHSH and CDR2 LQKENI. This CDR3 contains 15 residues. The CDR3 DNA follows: TGTGCCAGCTCGTCGAGCGGGACCAGGGGCTACGAGCAGTACTTC. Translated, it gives CASSSSGTRGYEQYF.

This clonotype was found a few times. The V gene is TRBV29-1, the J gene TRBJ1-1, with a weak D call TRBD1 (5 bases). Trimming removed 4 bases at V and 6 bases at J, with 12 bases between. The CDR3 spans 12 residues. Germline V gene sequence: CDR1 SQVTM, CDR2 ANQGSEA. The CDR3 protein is CSVGRGRAEAFF. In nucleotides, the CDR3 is TGCAGCGTTGGAAGGGGTAGAGCTGAAGCTTTCTTT. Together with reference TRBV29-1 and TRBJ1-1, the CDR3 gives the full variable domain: SAVISQKPSRDICQRGTSLTIQCQVDSQVTMMFWYRQQPGQSLTLIATANQGSEATYESGFVIDKFPISRPNLTFSTLTVSNMSPEDSSIYLCSVGRGRAEAFFGQGTRLTVV.

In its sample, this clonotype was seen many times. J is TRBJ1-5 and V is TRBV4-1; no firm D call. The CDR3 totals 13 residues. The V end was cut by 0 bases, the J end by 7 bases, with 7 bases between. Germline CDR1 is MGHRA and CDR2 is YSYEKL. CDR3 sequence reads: CASSQDRQQPQHF. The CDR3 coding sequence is TGCGCCAGCAGCCAAGATCGCCAACAGCCCCAGCATTTT.

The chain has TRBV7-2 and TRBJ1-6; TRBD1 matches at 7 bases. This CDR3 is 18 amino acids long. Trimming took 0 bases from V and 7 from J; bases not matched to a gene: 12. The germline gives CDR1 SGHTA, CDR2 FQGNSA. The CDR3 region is CASSLAPFRAGGNSPLHF. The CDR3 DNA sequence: TGTGCCAGCAGCTTAGCGCCGTTTAGGGCAGGGGGAAATTCACCCCTCCACTTT.

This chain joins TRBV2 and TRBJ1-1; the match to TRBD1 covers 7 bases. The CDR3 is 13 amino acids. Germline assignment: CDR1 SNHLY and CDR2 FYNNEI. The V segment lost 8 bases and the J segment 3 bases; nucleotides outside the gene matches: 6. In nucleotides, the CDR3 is TGTGCCAGCGCTAACAGGGGTGACACTGAAGCTTTCTTT. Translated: CASANRGDTEAFF. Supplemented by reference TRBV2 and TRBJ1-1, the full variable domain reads EPEVTQTPSHQVTQMGQEVILRCVPISNHLYFYWYRQILGQKVEFLVSFYNNEISEKSEIFDDQFSVERPDGSNFTLKIRSTKLEDSAMYFCASANRGDTEAFFGQGTRLTVV.

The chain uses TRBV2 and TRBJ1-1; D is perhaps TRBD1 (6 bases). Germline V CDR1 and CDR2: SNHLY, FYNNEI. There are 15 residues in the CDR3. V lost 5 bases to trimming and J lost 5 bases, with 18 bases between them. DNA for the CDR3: TGTGCCAGCAGTCCCAGTGGGGGGCGGTGGACTGAAGCTTTCTTT. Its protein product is CASSPSGGRWTEAFF. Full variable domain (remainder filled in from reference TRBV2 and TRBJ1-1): EPEVTQTPSHQVTQMGQEVILRCVPISNHLYFYWYRQILGQKVEFLVSFYNNEISEKSEIFDDQFSVERPDGSNFTLKIRSTKLEDSAMYFCASSPSGGRWTEAFFGQGTRLTVV.

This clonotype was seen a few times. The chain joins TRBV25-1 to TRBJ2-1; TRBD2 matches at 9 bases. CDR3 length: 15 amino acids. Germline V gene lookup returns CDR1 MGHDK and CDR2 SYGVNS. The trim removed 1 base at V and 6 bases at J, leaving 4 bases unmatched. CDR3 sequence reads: CASSELAGEVNEQFF. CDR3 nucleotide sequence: TGTGCCAGCAGTGAATTAGCGGGGGAGGTCAATGAGCAGTTCTTC.

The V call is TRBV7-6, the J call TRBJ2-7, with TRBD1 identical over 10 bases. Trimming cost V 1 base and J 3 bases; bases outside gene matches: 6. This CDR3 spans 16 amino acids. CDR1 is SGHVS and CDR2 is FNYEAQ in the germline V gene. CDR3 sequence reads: CASSLGRDRGFYEQYF. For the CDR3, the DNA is TGTGCCAGCAGCTTAGGCCGGGACAGGGGATTCTACGAGCAGTACTTC.

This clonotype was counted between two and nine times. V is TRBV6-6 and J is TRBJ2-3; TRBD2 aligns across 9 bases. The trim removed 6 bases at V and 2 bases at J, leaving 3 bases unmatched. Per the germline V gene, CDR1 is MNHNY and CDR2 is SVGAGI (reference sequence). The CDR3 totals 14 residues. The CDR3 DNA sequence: TGTGCCAGCAGGCGGGAGGGAAACACAGATACGCAGTATTTT. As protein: CASRREGNTDTQYF.

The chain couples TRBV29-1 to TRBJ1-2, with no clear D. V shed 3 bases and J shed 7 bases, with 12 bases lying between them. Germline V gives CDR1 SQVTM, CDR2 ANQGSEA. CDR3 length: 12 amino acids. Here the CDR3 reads CSVDLLFVGYTF. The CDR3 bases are TGCAGCGTTGACCTCCTCTTTGTTGGCTACACCTTC.

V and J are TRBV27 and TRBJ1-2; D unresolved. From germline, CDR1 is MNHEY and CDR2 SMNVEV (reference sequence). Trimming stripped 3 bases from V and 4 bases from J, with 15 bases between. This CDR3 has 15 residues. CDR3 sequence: CASSFYQEMGYGYTF. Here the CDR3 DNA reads TGTGCCAGCAGTTTTTATCAGGAGATGGGCTATGGCTACACCTTC.

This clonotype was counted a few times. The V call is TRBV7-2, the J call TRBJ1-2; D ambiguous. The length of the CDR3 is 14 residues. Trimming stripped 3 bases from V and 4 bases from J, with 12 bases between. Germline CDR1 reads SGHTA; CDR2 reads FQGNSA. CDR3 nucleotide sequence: TGTGCCAGCAGCTTCCTAGTTGGGATCTATGGCTACACCTTC. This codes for CASSFLVGIYGYTF.

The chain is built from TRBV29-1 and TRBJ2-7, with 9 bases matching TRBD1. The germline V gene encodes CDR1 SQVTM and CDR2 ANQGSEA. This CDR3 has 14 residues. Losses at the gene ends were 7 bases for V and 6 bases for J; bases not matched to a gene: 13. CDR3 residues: CSAEPGTGKREQYF. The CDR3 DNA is TGCAGCGCCGAACCTGGGACAGGGAAGCGCGAGCAGTACTTC.

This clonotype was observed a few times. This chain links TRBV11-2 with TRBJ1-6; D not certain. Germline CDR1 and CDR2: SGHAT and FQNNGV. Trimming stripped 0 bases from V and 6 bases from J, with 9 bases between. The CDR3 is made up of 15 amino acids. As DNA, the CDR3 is TGTGCCAGCAGCTTAGATCCGGGAGGTAATTCACCCCTCCACTTT. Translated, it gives CASSLDPGGNSPLHF.

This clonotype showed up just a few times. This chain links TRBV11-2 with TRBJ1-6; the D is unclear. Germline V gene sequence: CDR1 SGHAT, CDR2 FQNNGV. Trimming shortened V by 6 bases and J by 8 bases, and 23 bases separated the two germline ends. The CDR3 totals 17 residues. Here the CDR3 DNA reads TGTGCCAGCAGTCCCCTAAAGATTCGTGGGGTGGATTCACCCCTCCACTTT. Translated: CASSPLKIRGVDSPLHF.